A single TCR beta chain is shown here with its context. This entry belongs to a study of blood T cell repertoires in COVID-19. Looking at the study overall: The origin of the acute and convalescent COVID-19 samples was the United States, Italy and Spain. The cDNA or gDNA used as material had been derived from T cells, B-cell-depleted T cells, or PBMCs.

How the authors handled the data: Cell counts per sample came from amplifying reference gene primers. Some clones are missing from TCRdb's copy, which holds only in-frame ones; the method was immunoSEQ multiplex PCR. For V, J and clone size, that table is used; D and trimming come from the DNA. Of fewer than 95,000 clones in the sample, 80% to 90% were seen once. The V gene end was trimmed by 4 bases and the J gene end by 8 bases; junction bases not matched to a gene: 6. Germline loops: CDR1 GTSNPN, CDR2 SVGIG (reference sequence). CDR3 length: 13 amino acids. This TCR was sampled from a middle-aged man with acute or convalescent COVID-19. This chain connects TRBV30 to TRBJ2-4, with 9 bases aligning to TRBD2. The sample taken for sequencing was peripheral blood. The CDR3 region is CAWKGGGADIQYF. DNA for the CDR3: TGTGCCTGGAAGGGCGGGGGGGCGGACATTCAGTACTTC. Drawing the rest from reference TRBV30 and TRBJ2-4, the complete variable domain is SQTIHQWPATLVQPVGSPLSLECTVEGTSNPNLYWYRQAAGRGLQLLFYSVGIGQISSEVPQNLSASRPQDRQFILSSKKLLLSDSGFYLCAWKGGGADIQYFGAGTRLSVL.